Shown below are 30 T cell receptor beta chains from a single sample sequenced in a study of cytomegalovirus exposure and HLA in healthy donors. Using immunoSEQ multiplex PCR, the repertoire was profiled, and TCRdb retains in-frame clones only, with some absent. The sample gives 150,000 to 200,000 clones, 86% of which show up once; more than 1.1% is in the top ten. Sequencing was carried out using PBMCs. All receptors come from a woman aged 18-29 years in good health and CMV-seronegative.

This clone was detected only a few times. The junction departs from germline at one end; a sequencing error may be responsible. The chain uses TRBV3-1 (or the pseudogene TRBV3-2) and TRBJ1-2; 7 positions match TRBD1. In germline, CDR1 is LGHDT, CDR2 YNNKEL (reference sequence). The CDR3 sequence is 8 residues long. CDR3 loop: CARTGSSF. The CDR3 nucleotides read TGTGCCAGGACAGGGAGTTCCTTC.

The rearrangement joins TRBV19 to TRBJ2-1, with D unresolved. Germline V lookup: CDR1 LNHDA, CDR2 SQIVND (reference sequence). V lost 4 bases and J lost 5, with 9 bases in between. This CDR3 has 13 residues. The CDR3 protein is CASSTGINNEQFF. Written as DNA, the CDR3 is TGTGCCAGTAGTACGGGTATTAACAATGAGCAGTTCTTC.

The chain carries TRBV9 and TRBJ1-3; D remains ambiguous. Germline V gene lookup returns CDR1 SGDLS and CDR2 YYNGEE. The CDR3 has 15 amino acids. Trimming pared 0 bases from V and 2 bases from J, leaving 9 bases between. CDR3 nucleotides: TGTGCCAGCAGCGTAGCGTCAGGAACTGGAAACACCATATATTTT. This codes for CASSVASGTGNTIYF.

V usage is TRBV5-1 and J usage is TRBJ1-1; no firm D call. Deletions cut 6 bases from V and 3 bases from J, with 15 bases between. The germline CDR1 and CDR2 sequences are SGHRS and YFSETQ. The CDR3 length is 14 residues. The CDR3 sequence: CASNPPGRYTEAFF. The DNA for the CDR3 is TGCGCCAGCAACCCGCCTGGGAGATACACTGAAGCTTTCTTT.

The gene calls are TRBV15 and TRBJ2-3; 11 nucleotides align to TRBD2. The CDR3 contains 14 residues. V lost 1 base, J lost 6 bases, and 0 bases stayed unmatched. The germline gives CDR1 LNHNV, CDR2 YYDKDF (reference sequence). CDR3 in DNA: TGTGCCACCAGCAGAGTAGCGGGAGGGGATACGCAGTATTTT. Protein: CATSRVAGGDTQYF. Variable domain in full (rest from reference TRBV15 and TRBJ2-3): DAMVIQNPRYQVTQFGKPVTLSCSQTLNHNVMYWYQQKSSQAPKLLFHYYDKDFNNEADTPDNFQSRRPNTSFCFLDIRSPGLGDTAMYLCATSRVAGGDTQYFGPGTRLTVL.

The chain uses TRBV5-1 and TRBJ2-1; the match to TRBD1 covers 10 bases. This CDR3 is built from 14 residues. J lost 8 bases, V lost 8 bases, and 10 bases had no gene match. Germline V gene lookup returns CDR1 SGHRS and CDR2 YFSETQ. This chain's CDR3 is CASDPGQGLHEQFF. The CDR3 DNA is TGCGCCAGTGACCCGGGACAGGGGCTGCATGAGCAGTTCTTC.

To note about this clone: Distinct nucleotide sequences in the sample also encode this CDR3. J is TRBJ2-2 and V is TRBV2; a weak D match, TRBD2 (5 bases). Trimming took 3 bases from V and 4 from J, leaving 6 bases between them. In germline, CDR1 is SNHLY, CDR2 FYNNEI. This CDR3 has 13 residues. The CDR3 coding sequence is TGTGCCAGCAGTGAGACTACCACCGGGGAGCTGTTTTTT. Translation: CASSETTTGELFF.

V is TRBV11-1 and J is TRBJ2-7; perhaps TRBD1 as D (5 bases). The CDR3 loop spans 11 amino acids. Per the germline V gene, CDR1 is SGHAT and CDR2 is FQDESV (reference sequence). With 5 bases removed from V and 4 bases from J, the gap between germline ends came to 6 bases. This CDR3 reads CASSRQYEQYF. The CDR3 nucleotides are TGTGCCAGCAGCCGACAGTACGAGCAGTACTTC.

The CDR3 bases are TGTGCCAGCAGCGCCAGGGCTAAGTTCACAGATACGCAGTATTTT. As protein: CASSARAKFTDTQYF. The J gene is TRBJ2-3, the V gene TRBV28; D may be TRBD1 (5 bases). Per the germline V gene, CDR1 is MDHEN and CDR2 is SYDVKM. The CDR3 sequence is 15 residues long. Deletions cut 6 bases from V and 2 bases from J, with 15 bases between.

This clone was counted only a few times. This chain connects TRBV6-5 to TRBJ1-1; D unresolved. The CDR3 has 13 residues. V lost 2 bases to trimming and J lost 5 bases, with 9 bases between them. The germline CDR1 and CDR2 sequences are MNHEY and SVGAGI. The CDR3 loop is CASSYPGRTEAFF. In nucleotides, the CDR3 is TGTGCCAGCAGTTACCCGGGGAGAACTGAAGCTTTCTTT.

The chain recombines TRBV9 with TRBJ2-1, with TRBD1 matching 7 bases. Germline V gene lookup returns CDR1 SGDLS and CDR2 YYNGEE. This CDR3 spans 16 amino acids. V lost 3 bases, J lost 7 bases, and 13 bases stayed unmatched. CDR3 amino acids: CASSADYRQGRNEQFF. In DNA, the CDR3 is TGTGCCAGCAGCGCCGACTACCGACAGGGTAGGAATGAGCAGTTCTTC.

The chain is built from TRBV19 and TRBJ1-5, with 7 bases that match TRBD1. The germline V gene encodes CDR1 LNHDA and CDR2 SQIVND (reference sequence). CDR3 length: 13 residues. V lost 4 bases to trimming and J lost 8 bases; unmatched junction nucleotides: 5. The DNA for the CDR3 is TGTGCCAGTAGTAGGACAGGCTTAAAGCCCCAGCATTTT. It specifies CASSRTGLKPQHF.

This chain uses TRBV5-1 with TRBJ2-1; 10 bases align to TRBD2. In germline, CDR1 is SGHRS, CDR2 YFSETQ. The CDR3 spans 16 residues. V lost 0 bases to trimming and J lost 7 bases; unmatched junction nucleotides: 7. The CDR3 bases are TGCGCCAGCAGCTTGGCCCCAGCGGGAGGGCTGAATGAGCAGTTCTTC. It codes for CASSLAPAGGLNEQFF.

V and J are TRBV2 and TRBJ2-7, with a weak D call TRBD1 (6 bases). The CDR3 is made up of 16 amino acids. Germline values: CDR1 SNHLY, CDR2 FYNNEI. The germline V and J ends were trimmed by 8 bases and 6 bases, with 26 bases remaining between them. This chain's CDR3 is CASSGQNKIDSSEQYF. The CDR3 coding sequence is TGTGCCAGCTCAGGACAGAACAAAATAGATAGTAGCGAGCAGTACTTC. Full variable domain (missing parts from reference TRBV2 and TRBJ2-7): EPEVTQTPSHQVTQMGQEVILRCVPISNHLYFYWYRQILGQKVEFLVSFYNNEISEKSEIFDDQFSVERPDGSNFTLKIRSTKLEDSAMYFCASSGQNKIDSSEQYFGPGTRLTVT.

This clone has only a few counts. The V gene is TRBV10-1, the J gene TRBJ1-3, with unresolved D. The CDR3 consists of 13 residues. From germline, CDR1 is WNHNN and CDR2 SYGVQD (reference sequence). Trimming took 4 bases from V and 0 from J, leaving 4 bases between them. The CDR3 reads CASSGLSGNTIYF. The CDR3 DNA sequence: TGCGCCAGCAGTGGACTCTCTGGAAACACCATATATTTT.

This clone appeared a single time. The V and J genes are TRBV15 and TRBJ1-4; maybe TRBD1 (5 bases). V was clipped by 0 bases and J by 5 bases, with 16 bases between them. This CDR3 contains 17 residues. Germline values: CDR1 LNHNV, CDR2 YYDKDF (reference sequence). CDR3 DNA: TGTGCCACCAGCAGAGATTCGTGGGCAGGGCTGAATGAAAAACTGTTTTTT. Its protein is CATSRDSWAGLNEKLFF.

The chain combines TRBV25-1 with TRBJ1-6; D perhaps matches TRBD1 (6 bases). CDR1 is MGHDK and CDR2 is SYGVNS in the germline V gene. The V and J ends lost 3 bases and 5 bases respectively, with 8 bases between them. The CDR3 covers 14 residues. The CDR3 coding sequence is TGTGCCAGCAGTGAGGCAGGGGATAATTCACCCCTCCACTTT. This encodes CASSEAGDNSPLHF.

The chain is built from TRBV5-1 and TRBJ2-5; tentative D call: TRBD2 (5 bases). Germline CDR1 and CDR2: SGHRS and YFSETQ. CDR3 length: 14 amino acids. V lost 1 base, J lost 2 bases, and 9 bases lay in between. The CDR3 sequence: CASSLRGGQETQYF. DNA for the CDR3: TGCGCCAGCAGCTTGCGGGGTGGGCAAGAGACCCAGTACTTC.

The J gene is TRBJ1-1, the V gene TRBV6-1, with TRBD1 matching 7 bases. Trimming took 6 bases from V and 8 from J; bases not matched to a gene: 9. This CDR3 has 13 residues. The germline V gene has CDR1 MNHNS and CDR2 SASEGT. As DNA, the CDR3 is TGTGCCAGCAGCCCGGGACAGCCAATCGAAGCTTTCTTT. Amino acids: CASSPGQPIEAFF.

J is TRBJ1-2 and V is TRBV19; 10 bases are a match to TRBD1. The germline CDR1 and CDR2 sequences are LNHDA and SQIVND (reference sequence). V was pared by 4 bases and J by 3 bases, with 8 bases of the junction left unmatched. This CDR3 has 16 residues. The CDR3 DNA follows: TGTGCCAGTAGTACAACCGGGACAGGGGCTGACTATGGCTACACCTTC. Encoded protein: CASSTTGTGADYGYTF.

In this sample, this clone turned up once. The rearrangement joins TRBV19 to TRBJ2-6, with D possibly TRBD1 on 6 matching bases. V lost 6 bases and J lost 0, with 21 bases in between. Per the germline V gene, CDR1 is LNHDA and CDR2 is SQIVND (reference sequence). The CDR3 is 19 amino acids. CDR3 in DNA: TGTGCCAGTAGCCCTACCCCGACAGGACCTTTCTCTGGGGCCAACGTCCTGACTTTC. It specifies CASSPTPTGPFSGANVLTF.

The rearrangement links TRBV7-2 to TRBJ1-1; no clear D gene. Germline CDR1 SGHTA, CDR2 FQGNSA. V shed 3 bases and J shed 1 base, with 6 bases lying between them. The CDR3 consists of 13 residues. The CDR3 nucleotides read TGTGCCAGCAGCTTTTTCGGGAACACTGAAGCTTTCTTT. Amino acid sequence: CASSFFGNTEAFF.

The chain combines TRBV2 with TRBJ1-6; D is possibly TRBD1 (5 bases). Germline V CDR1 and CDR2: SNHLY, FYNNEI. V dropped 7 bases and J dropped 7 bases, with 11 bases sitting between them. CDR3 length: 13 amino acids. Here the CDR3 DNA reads TGTGCCAGCAATAGGGAGGGGAATTCACCCCTCCACTTT. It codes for CASNREGNSPLHF.

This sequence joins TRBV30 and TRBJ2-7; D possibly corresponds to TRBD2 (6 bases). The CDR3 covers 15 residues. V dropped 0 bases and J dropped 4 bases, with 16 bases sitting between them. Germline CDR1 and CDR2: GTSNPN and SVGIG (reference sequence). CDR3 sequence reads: CAWSVFRAGSYEQYF. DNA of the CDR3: TGTGCCTGGAGTGTTTTTCGCGCGGGGTCTTACGAGCAGTACTTC.

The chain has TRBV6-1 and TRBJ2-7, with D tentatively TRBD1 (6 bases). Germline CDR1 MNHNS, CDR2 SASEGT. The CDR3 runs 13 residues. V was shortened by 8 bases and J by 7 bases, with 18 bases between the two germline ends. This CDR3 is CASGLQGMGEQYF. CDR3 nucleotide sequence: TGTGCCAGCGGATTACAGGGAATGGGGGAGCAGTACTTC.

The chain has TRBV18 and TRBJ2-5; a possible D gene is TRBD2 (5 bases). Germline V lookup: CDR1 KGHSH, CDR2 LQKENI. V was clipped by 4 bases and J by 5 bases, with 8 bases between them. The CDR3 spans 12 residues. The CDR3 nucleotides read TGTGCCAGCTCACTCTCGGGGGAGACCCAGTACTTC. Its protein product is CASSLSGETQYF.

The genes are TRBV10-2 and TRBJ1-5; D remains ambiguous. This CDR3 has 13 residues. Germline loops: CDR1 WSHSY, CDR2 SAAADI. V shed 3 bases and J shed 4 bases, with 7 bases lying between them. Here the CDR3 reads CASSEQKNQPQHF. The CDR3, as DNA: TGCGCCAGCAGTGAACAGAAGAATCAGCCCCAGCATTTT.

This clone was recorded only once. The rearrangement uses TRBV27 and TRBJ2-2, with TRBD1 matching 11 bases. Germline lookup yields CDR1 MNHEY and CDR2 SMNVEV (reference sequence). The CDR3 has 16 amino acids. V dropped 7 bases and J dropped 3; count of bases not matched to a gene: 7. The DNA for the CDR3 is TGTGCCAGCACTCGAGGGGACAGGGGGTACACCGGGGAGCTGTTTTTT. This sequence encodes CASTRGDRGYTGELFF.

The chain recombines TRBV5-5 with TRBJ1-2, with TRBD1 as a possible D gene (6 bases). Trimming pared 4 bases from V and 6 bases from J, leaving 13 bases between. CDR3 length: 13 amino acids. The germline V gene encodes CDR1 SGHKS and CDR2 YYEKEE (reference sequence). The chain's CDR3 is CASSPDRRDGYTF. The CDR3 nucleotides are TGTGCCAGCAGCCCGGACAGAAGAGATGGCTACACCTTC.

The CDR3 protein is CSTLLSSSQFF. The CDR3 DNA reads TGCAGCACTTTACTATCCTCTTCTCAGTTCTTC. The chain has TRBV29-1 and TRBJ2-1, with no clear D. V was shortened by 8 bases and J by 13 bases, with 18 bases between the two germline ends. Germline V CDR1 and CDR2: SQVTM, ANQGSEA. This CDR3 is 11 amino acids long.